A selection of T cell receptor beta chains follows, all from one sample in a study of T cells in Graves' hyperthyroidism and ophthalmopathy. TCRdb re-called the multiplex PCR reads through MiXCR, storing one row per CDR3 protein. In the table there are roughly 420,000 distinct CDR3 sequences, 15% to 18% of which are singletons. The sequenced sample was blood. The source is a woman aged 18-35 years with Graves' hyperthyroidism. CDR3s include the opening cysteine and the closing phenylalanine or tryptophan. The D gene is left open where the match is weak. The size entry is marked missing in some rows and otherwise reads once, few, many or a size class.

V gene	D gene	clone size	J gene	CDR3 DNA	CDR3 protein
TRBV10-2	TRBD1	many	TRBJ1-1	TGCGCCAGCACCGGGACAGAATACACTGAAGCTTTCTTT	CASTGTEYTEAFF
TRBV29-1	NA	few	TRBJ2-7	TGCAGCGTTGAAACGACCTACGAGCAGTACTTC	CSVETTYEQYF
TRBV11-2	NA	NA	TRBJ1-6	TGTGCCAGCAGCTCCAACCAGGGGACGTCACCCCTCCACTTT	CASSSNQGTSPLHF
TRBV7-9	NA	many	TRBJ2-7	TGTGCCAGCAGCTTCCAGGGAGCGAAGTCCTACGAGCAGTACTTC	CASSFQGAKSYEQYF
TRBV7-9	NA	NA	TRBJ2-1	TGTGCCAGCAGCCTAGGCTGGGGGGACAATGAGCAGTTCTTC	CASSLGWGDNEQFF
TRBV20-1	NA	many	TRBJ1-2	TGCAGTGCTCACTCCTATGGCTACACCTTC	CSAHSYGYTF
TRBV7-2	NA	many	TRBJ1-6	TGTGCCAGCAGCCCCACAGGGAATTCACCCCTCCACTTT	CASSPTGNSPLHF
TRBV5-1	TRBD1	NA	TRBJ2-3	TGCGCCAGCAGTCCTCCGGGACAGGGGATGGATACGCAGTATTTT	CASSPPGQGMDTQYF
TRBV2	NA	many	TRBJ1-2	TGTGCCAGCAGTGAAACAGGGTACTATGGCTACACCTTC	CASSETGYYGYTF
TRBV20-1	NA	many	TRBJ1-1	TGCAGTGCGGGGGGGTCCGGCACTGAAGCTTTCTTT	CSAGGSGTEAFF
TRBV6-8	TRBD2	many	TRBJ2-7	TGTGCCAGCAGTTACTCGACGTGGTACTCCGGACTAGCGGGGGGGACCTACGAGCAGTACTTC	CASSYSTWYSGLAGGTYEQYF
TRBV30	NA	many	TRBJ1-1	TGTGCCTGCTGGGCCGCCGTGGGTGAAGCTTTCTTT	CACWAAVGEAFF
TRBV28	TRBD1	many	TRBJ2-1	TGTGCCAGCAGTTACAGGGGACATGAGCAGTTCTTC	CASSYRGHEQFF
TRBV10-3	NA	many	TRBJ1-2	TGTGCCATCAGTTCGGAGGCTAACTATGGCTACACCTTC	CAISSEANYGYTF
TRBV2	TRBD1	once	TRBJ1-1	TGTGCCAGCACCAGGGACAGGGGGCGAATCGCTTTCTTT	CASTRDRGRIAFF
TRBV2	TRBD1	many	TRBJ1-2	TGTGCCAGCGGGAGGACAGGGAATAACTATGGCTACACCTTC	CASGRTGNNYGYTF
TRBV19	NA	few	TRBJ2-1	TGTGCCAGTAGTATAGGGGCAGGGGGGTCCGCGGCGTTCTTC	CASSIGAGGSAAFF
TRBV2	TRBD2	many	TRBJ2-2	TGTGCCAGCAGCGAGCCTAGCGGGGCGAACACCGGGGAGCTGTTTTTT	CASSEPSGANTGELFF
TRBV20-1	NA	many	TRBJ2-3	TGCAGTGCTCCCTTGACTAGCACAGATACGCAGTATTTT	CSAPLTSTDTQYF
TRBV11-3	TRBD2	many	TRBJ2-1	TGTGCCAGCAGCTTATTAGCGGGAGAGTGGAATGAGCAGTTCTTC	CASSLLAGEWNEQFF
TRBV7-3	NA	NA	TRBJ2-6	TGTGCCAGCAGCTTTCTAGGGAGTGGGTCCAACGTCCTGACTTTC	CASSFLGSGSNVLTF
TRBV12-3/TRBV12-4	NA	many	TRBJ1-2	TGTGCCAGCGCGGGGAGGGGATATGGCTACACCTTC	CASAGRGYGYTF
TRBV25-1	NA	NA	TRBJ2-5	TGTGCCAGCAGTGAATCAGGGAGACAGACCCAGTACTTC	CASSESGRQTQYF
TRBV7-9	TRBD1	NA	TRBJ1-1	TGTGCCAGCAGCAAACTAACAGGGGGCCCTGAAGCTTTCTTT	CASSKLTGGPEAFF
TRBV6-6	TRBD2	NA	TRBJ2-5	TGTGCCAGCAGTTACGAGGGCGGGAGATCAGAGACCCAGTACTTC	CASSYEGGRSETQYF
TRBV18	NA	few	TRBJ2-1	TGTGCCAGCTCACCCCGGACAGAAAACAATGAGCAGTTCTTC	CASSPRTENNEQFF
TRBV24-1	NA	few	TRBJ1-1	TGTGCCACCAGGTCAACGAACACTGAAGCTTTCTTT	CATRSTNTEAFF
TRBV4-2	TRBD2	many	TRBJ2-5	TGTGCCAGCAGCCAAGGAGCGGGAGGGCCCGAGACCCAGTACTTC	CASSQGAGGPETQYF